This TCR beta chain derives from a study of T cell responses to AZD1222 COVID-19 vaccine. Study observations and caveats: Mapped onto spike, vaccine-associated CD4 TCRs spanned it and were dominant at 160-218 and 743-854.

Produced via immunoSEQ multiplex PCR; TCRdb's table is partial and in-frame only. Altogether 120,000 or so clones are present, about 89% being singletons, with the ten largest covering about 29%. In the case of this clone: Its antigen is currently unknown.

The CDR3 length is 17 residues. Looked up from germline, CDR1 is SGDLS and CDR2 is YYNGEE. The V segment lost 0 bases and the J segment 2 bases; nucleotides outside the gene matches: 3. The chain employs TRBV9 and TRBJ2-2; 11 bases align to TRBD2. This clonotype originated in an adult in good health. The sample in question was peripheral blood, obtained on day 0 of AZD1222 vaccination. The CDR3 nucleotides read TGTGCCAGCAGCGTAGAAGGGACTAGCGGTAACACCGGGGAGCTGTTTTTT. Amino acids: CASSVEGTSGNTGELFF.